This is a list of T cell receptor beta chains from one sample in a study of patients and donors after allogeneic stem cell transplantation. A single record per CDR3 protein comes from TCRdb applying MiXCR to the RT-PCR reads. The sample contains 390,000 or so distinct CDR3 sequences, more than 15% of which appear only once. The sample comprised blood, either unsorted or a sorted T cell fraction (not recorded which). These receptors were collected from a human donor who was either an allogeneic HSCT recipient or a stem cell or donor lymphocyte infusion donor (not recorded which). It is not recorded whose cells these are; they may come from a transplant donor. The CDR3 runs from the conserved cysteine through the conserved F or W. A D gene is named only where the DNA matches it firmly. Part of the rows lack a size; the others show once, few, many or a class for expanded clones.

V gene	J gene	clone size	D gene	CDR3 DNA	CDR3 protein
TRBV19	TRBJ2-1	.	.	TGTGCCAGTAGTCTCCGGTCGGGGGCTAATAGGGGCAATGAGCAGTTCTTC	CASSLRSGANRGNEQFF
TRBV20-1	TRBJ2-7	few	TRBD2	TGCAGTGCTAGGGAGCAACTAGCGGTGACCTACGAGCAGTACTTC	CSAREQLAVTYEQYF
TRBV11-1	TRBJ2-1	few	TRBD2	TGTGCCAGCAGCTTAGCCAACAGCGGGGGTCAAGCCTACAATGAGCAGTTCTTC	CASSLANSGGQAYNEQFF
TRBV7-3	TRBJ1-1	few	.	TGTGCCAGCAGCTCGACGAGGGGGACTGAAGCTTTCTTT	CASSSTRGTEAFF
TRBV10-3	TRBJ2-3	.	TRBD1	TGTGCCATCAGTGGCCGACAGGGTAAGACAGGATCCACAGATACGCAGTATTTT	CAISGRQGKTGSTDTQYF
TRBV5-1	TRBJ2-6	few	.	TGCGCCAGCAGCCCCGTTACCTCTGGGGCCAACGTCCTGACTTTC	CASSPVTSGANVLTF
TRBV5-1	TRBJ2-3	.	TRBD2	TGCGCCAGCAGCAATCTTCTAGGACTAGCGGGAGTCAAGGATACGCAGTATTTT	CASSNLLGLAGVKDTQYF
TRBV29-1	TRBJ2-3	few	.	TGCAGCGTTAAATCTTCAACTAGCACAGATACGCAGTATTTT	CSVKSSTSTDTQYF
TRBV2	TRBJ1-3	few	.	TGTGCCAGCAGTGACCGGGGAAACACCATATATTTT	CASSDRGNTIYF
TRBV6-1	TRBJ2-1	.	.	TGTGCCAGCACGCCAATCGGAGCATACAATGAGCAGTTCTTC	CASTPIGAYNEQFF
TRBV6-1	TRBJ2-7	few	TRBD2	TGTGCCAGCAGTCCAGCGGGAGTCCACTACGAGCAGTACTTC	CASSPAGVHYEQYF
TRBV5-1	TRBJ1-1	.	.	TGCGCCAGCAGCTTGGAGTGGAACACTGAAGCTTTCTTT	CASSLEWNTEAFF
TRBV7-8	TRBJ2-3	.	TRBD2	TGTGCCAGCAGCTTAATAGGCGGTAGCGGGGGAGATACGCAGTATTTT	CASSLIGGSGGDTQYF
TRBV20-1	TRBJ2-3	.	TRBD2	TGCAGTGCTAAGAGGGGAGCGGGAGGTTTTACAGATACGCAGTATTTT	CSAKRGAGGFTDTQYF
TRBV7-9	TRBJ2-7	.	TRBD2	TGTGCCAGCAGCTTAGAACTAGCGGGAGGGCCCGACTACGAGCAGTACTTC	CASSLELAGGPDYEQYF
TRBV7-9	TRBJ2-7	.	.	TGTGCCAGCAGCCCCGGGTCGGGATTTCAGTACTTC	CASSPGSGFQYF
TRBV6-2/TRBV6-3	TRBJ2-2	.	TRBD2	TGTGCCAGCAGATACGGTGGGGGGGCGAACACCGGGGAGCTGTTTTTT	CASRYGGGANTGELFF
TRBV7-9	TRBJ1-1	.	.	TGTGCCAGCAGCTTTGCCAGGCGAACTGAAGCTTTCTTT	CASSFARRTEAFF
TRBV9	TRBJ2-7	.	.	TGTGCCAGCAGCTCCCCCGGGAGACACTACGAGCAGTACTTC	CASSSPGRHYEQYF
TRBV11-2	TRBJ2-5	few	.	TGTGCCAGCAGCAAGGGGGGCAGGGAGTACCAAGAGACCCAGTACTTC	CASSKGGREYQETQYF
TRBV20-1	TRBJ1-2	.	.	TGCAGTGCGCCGGACGGCAGCTCTAACTATGGCTACACCTTC	CSAPDGSSNYGYTF
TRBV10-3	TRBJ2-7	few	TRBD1	TGTGCCATCAGTGACCCCTCCGGGACAGGGACCTACGAGCAGTACTTC	CAISDPSGTGTYEQYF
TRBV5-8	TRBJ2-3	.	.	TGTGCCAGCAGCTTTGGCGGGTCAGATACGCAGTATTTT	CASSFGGSDTQYF
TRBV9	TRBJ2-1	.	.	TGTGCCAGCAGCGAGGGCGATGTGGCGAAGCAGTTCTTC	CASSEGDVAKQFF
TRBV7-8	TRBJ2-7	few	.	TGTGCCAGCAGCTTGGGGTCGTCCTCCTACGAGCAGTACTTC	CASSLGSSSYEQYF
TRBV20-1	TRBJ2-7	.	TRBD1	TGCAGTGCTACCCCCCGGACAGGCTACACCTACGAGCAGTACTTC	CSATPRTGYTYEQYF
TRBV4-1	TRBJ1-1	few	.	TGCGCCAGCGGCCCAACGAGGGCAGGACAGAAGATGAACACTGAAGCTTTCTTT	CASGPTRAGQKMNTEAFF
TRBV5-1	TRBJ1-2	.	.	TGCGCCAGCAGCCCGGGGACCTATGGCTACACCTTC	CASSPGTYGYTF
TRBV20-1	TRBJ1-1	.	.	TGCAGTGCTAGAGATTGGGGGGGCGGAGAGACTGAAGCTTTCTTT	CSARDWGGGETEAFF
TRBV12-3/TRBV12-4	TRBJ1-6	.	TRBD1	TGTGCCAGCAGTCCAGGGACAGGGGGATTCTCACCCCTCCACTTT	CASSPGTGGFSPLHF
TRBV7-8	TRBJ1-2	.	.	TGTGCCAGCAGCTTGACGCGGGGACCTAATGAAGGCTACACCTTC	CASSLTRGPNEGYTF
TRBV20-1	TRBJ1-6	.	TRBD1	TGCAGTGCACCCTACTGGGGACAGTTAAGCTCCTATAATTCACCCCTCCACTTT	CSAPYWGQLSSYNSPLHF
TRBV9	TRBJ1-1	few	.	TGTGCCAGCAGGGAGGGGCCCTGGGGGGTAACTGAAGCTTTCTTT	CASREGPWGVTEAFF
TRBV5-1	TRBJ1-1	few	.	TGCGCCAGCAGCTTGGAGGGGACAAAGACTGAAGCTTTCTTT	CASSLEGTKTEAFF
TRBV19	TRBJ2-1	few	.	TGTGCCAGTAGTATAAGTAATGAGCAGTTCTTC	CASSISNEQFF
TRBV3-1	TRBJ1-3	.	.	TGTGCCAGTAATACCCCAGGTGGAAACACCATATATTTT	CASNTPGGNTIYF
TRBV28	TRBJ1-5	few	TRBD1	TGTGCCAGCAGTTACCCGACAGGGGGGAAGTCGCCCCAGCATTTT	CASSYPTGGKSPQHF
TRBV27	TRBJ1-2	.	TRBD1	TGTGCCAGCAGGACAGGGACCTATGGCTACACCTTC	CASRTGTYGYTF
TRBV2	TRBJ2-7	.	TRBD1	TGTGCCAGCAGGAGGACAGGGTGGAACGAGCAGTACTTC	CASRRTGWNEQYF
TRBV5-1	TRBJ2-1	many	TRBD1	TGCGCCAGCAGCCCGGGACAGGTCCTCTACAATGAGCAGTTCTTC	CASSPGQVLYNEQFF
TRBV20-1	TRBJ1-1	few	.	TGCAGTGCGCCTCGCCCGGCAGCGATGAACACTGAAGCTTTCTTT	CSAPRPAAMNTEAFF
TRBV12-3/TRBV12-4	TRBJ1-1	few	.	TGTGCCAGCAGTTTGGGTTCACCCGAAGCTTTCTTT	CASSLGSPEAFF
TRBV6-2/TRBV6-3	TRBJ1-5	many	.	TGTGCCAGCAGTTCCCCAGGGCGCCGAAGCAATCAGCCCCAGCATTTT	CASSSPGRRSNQPQHF
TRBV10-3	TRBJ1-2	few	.	TGTGCCATCAGTGGGGACTTTGGCTACACCTTC	CAISGDFGYTF
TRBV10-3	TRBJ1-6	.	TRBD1	TGTGCCATACAGACCGGGACAGGGAAGGATAATTCACCCCTCCACTTT	CAIQTGTGKDNSPLHF
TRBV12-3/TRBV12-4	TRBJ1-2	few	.	TGTGCCAGCAGTTACCCCCCTGACATAGATAACTATGGCTACACCTTC	CASSYPPDIDNYGYTF
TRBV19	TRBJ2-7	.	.	TGTGCCAGTAGTCCGCCTTGGGATTACTACGAGCAGTACTTC	CASSPPWDYYEQYF
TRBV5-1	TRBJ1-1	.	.	TGCGCCAGCAGCCTGTCCGAGTTGCGGGGCACTGAAGCTTTCTTT	CASSLSELRGTEAFF
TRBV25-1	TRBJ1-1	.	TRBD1	TGTGCCAGCAGTGAATTTAAAGGGACAGGTACTAAAGCTTTCTTT	CASSEFKGTGTKAFF
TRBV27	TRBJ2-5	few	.	TGTGCCAGCAGCCCTATCCCGGCCTCGGTCCAGACCCAGTACTTC	CASSPIPASVQTQYF
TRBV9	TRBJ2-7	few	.	TGTGCCAGCAGCGTAGCTATCGGAAGCCCCTACGAGCAGTACTTC	CASSVAIGSPYEQYF
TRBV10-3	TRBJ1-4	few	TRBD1	TGTGCCATCAGTGAACAGGGGGAAAAACTGTTTTTT	CAISEQGEKLFF
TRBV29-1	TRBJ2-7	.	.	TGCAGCGTTGCGGGGGAGGGGGACGAGCAGTACTTC	CSVAGEGDEQYF
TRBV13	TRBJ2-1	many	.	TGTGCCAGCAGCTTAGGTCTGAACAATGAGCAGTTCTTC	CASSLGLNNEQFF